Sequencing of this TCR beta chain was carried out in a study of shared clonotypes between healthy human individuals. CDR3 length: 12 residues. The V end was cut by 8 bases, the J end by 3 bases, with 10 bases between. Germline V CDR1 and CDR2: LNHDA, SQIVND (reference sequence). Every subset had its genomic DNA shared out evenly among several immunoSEQ plates. Repertoires were generated with immunoSEQ multiplex PCR, while TCRdb's copy carries only in-frame clones and drops some. The data contain about 2.1 million clones, about 92% of them seen just once; the ten biggest clones take up approximately 1.7%. Positive CCR7 selection of CD45RO-negative cells yielded the naive CD8 cells, and terminally differentiated effector memory CD45RA+ cells were excluded. Donors, healthy HIV-negative adults, lacked recent acute infections or vaccinations.

V usage is TRBV19 and J usage is TRBJ2-5, with a weak D call TRBD1 (6 bases). The TCR sequence derives from a man between 18 and 29 years old in good health. Some clones in this sample may be carry-over from other donors' samples. Source material: naive CD8+ T cells from PBMCs. The CDR3 sequence: CASGGPKETQYF. The CDR3 DNA reads as TGTGCCAGTGGGGGCCCGAAAGAGACCCAGTACTTC.